Below, 22 T cell receptor beta chains from the same sample are listed, as sequenced in a study of cytomegalovirus exposure and HLA in healthy donors. This PCR relied on a set of 60 Vbeta primers and 13 Jbeta primers. The assay was immunoSEQ multiplex PCR, and TCRdb's table has in-frame clones only and misses some. The sample records some 90,000 clones, about four fifths being singletons. Sequences were obtained from PBMCs. These receptors were taken from a man in his fifties in good health and CMV-seropositive.

V and J are TRBV7-9 and TRBJ2-7, with TRBD1 identical over 7 bases. Germline CDR1 is SEHNR and CDR2 is FQNEAQ (reference sequence). This CDR3 region has 14 residues. V gave up 6 bases and J gave up 2 bases; unmatched junction bases: 7. CDR3 in DNA: TGTGCCAGCAGTAGGACAGGAGAACCCTACGAGCAGTACTTC. Amino acid sequence: CASSRTGEPYEQYF.

This clone showed up just a few times. This chain uses TRBV2 with TRBJ1-1; D perhaps matches TRBD1 (6 bases). The germline V gene has CDR1 SNHLY and CDR2 FYNNEI. Trimming pared 2 bases from V and 5 bases from J, leaving 9 bases between. The CDR3 runs 13 residues. CDR3 nucleotides: TGTGCCAGCAGTGAAAAGGGGGGGACTGAAGCTTTCTTT. This gives the protein CASSEKGGTEAFF.

The chain couples TRBV4-2 to TRBJ2-1; possibly TRBD2 for D (7 bases). Germline assignment: CDR1 LGHNA and CDR2 YNFKEQ. The CDR3 has 16 residues. The V and J ends lost 0 bases and 2 bases respectively, with 11 bases between them. In nucleotides, the CDR3 is TGTGCCAGCAGCCAAGAGCGGGGGCTAGCCTACAATGAGCAGTTCTTC. It is translated as CASSQERGLAYNEQFF.

The sample holds a few counts of this clone. The rearrangement uses TRBV7-9 and TRBJ2-7, with 13 bases aligning to TRBD2. The CDR3 has 15 amino acids. Germline CDR1 reads SEHNR; CDR2 reads FQNEAQ (reference sequence). The V segment lost 5 bases and the J segment 6 bases; nucleotides outside the gene matches: 7. As DNA, the CDR3 is TGTGCCAGCAGCCCCGGACTAGCGGGAGACATCGAGCAGTACTTC. Its protein product is CASSPGLAGDIEQYF.

The V and J genes are TRBV5-1 and TRBJ2-1; 8 nucleotides agree with TRBD2. The CDR3 is 15 residues long. The ends lost 0 bases at V and 6 bases at J; junction bases unmatched: 5. The germline V gene has CDR1 SGHRS and CDR2 YFSETQ. The CDR3 bases are TGCGCCAGCAGCTTGGGTGGGACTAGTGGCAATGAGCAGTTCTTC. It is translated as CASSLGGTSGNEQFF.

The V gene is TRBV2, the J gene TRBJ2-7, with 12 bases fitting TRBD1. The CDR3 sequence is 19 residues long. Germline V gives CDR1 SNHLY, CDR2 FYNNEI. The junction had 19 bases not matched to a gene; V was cut back by 6 bases and J by 4 bases. The CDR3 sequence: CASSLYGTGGQGTRYEQYF. The DNA of the CDR3 is TGTGCCAGCAGCTTATACGGGACAGGGGGCCAGGGCACTAGGTACGAGCAGTACTTC.

The genes are TRBV15 and TRBJ2-1; 9 bases are shared with TRBD2. Germline V lookup: CDR1 LNHNV, CDR2 YYDKDF (reference sequence). J lost 7 bases, V lost 3 bases, and 10 bases had no gene match. The CDR3 runs to 16 residues. The CDR3 DNA sequence: TGTGCCACCAGCAGGGTTGTAGCGGGAGAACTGAATGAGCAGTTCTTC. Its translation: CATSRVVAGELNEQFF.

The chain joins TRBV5-1 to TRBJ2-2; a weak D match, TRBD2 (7 bases). There are 17 residues in the CDR3. V lost 3 bases, J lost 5 bases, and 20 bases lay in between. Germline CDR1 reads SGHRS; CDR2 reads YFSETQ. The CDR3 sequence: CASSWSPLGGGTGELFF. The CDR3 DNA reads as TGCGCCAGCAGCTGGAGTCCCCTAGGGGGGGGGACCGGGGAGCTGTTTTTT.

A word on this clone: Additional DNA sequences in this sample encode the identical CDR3. This chain connects TRBV5-1 to TRBJ2-1; 10 bases map to TRBD2. CDR3 length: 15 residues. The V and J ends lost 0 bases and 4 bases, in that order; junction bases with no gene match: 1. CDR1 SGHRS and CDR2 YFSETQ come from the germline V gene. The CDR3 sequence is CASSLASGSYNEQFF. In nucleotides, the CDR3 is TGCGCCAGCAGCTTGGCTAGCGGGAGTTACAATGAGCAGTTCTTC.

The gene calls are TRBV4-3 and TRBJ2-1; the match to TRBD2 covers 8 bases. The germline gives CDR1 LGHNA, CDR2 YSLEER. This CDR3 has 14 residues. V was clipped by 3 bases and J by 10 bases; unmatched bases: 8. The CDR3 region is CASSHVGTSDEQFF. For the CDR3, the DNA is TGCGCCAGCAGCCACGTAGGGACTAGTGACGAGCAGTTCTTC.

V is TRBV6-5 and J is TRBJ2-3, with 9 bases aligning to TRBD1. Germline V gene lookup returns CDR1 MNHEY and CDR2 SVGAGI. V was clipped by 6 bases and J by 3 bases; unmatched bases: 10. The CDR3 loop spans 16 amino acids. CDR3 nucleotides: TGTGCCAGCAGATACGGACGGACAGGGGCGACAGATACGCAGTATTTT. It yields the protein CASRYGRTGATDTQYF.

V usage is TRBV2 and J usage is TRBJ2-1, with 16 nucleotides matching TRBD2. Germline CDR1 reads SNHLY; CDR2 reads FYNNEI. J was trimmed by 0 bases and V by 4 bases; bases with no gene match: 9. The CDR3 consists of 20 residues. The CDR3 here is CASSVTLGLAGGSSYNEQFF. CDR3 sequence (DNA): TGTGCCAGCAGTGTCACGCTGGGACTAGCGGGAGGGAGCTCCTACAATGAGCAGTTCTTC.

The chain links TRBV5-4 to TRBJ2-5; 12 bases match TRBD1. This CDR3 contains 16 residues. The ends lost 3 bases at V and 5 bases at J; junction bases unmatched: 8. The germline gives CDR1 SGHNT, CDR2 YYREEE (reference sequence). This CDR3 reads CASSSGQGAGSETQYF. The CDR3 nucleotides read TGTGCCAGCAGCTCGGGACAGGGGGCTGGATCGGAGACCCAGTACTTC.

The genes are TRBV7-9 and TRBJ2-2; D is uncertain. This CDR3 region has 14 residues. From germline, CDR1 is SEHNR and CDR2 FQNEAQ (reference sequence). Trimming removed 5 bases from V and 2 bases from J, with 9 bases in between. In nucleotides, the CDR3 is TGTGCCAGCAGCCTGTTTTTAAACACCGGGGAGCTGTTTTTT. This encodes CASSLFLNTGELFF.

This chain links TRBV30 with TRBJ1-5; the match to TRBD1 covers 7 bases. The CDR3 runs to 13 residues. Germline loops: CDR1 GTSNPN, CDR2 SVGIG (reference sequence). V lost 5 bases and J lost 2; bases outside the gene matches: 3. CDR3 in amino acids: CAWGGQRNQPQHF. The CDR3 coding sequence is TGTGCCTGGGGGGGACAGCGCAATCAGCCCCAGCATTTT.

The chain uses TRBV5-8 and TRBJ2-7; maybe TRBD1 (6 bases). The V end was cut by 2 bases, the J end by 2 bases, with 14 bases between. The length of the CDR3 is 15 residues. Germline loops: CDR1 SGHTS, CDR2 YDEGEE. The CDR3 nucleotides read TGTGCCAGCAGCTTAGGACAGCTGCGAGCCTACGAGCAGTACTTC. As protein: CASSLGQLRAYEQYF.

The rearrangement links TRBV29-1 to TRBJ2-1; 7 nucleotides match TRBD2. Germline assignment: CDR1 SQVTM and CDR2 ANQGSEA. This CDR3 is built from 13 residues. With V trimmed by 3 bases and J by 9 bases, 8 bases remained unmatched. As DNA, the CDR3 is TGCAGCGTTGATGTGGGCGGGAGAATTGAGCAGTTCTTC. It encodes CSVDVGGRIEQFF.

The V call is TRBV7-9, the J call TRBJ2-1; D is possibly TRBD1 (5 bases). CDR1 is SEHNR and CDR2 is FQNEAQ in the germline V gene (reference sequence). The CDR3 has 18 residues. The germline V and J ends were trimmed by 5 bases and 2 bases, with 22 bases remaining between them. This CDR3 is CASSQPIQGRPAYNEQFF. DNA of the CDR3: TGTGCCAGCAGCCAACCGATCCAGGGCCGACCCGCCTACAATGAGCAGTTCTTC. Full variable domain (missing parts from reference TRBV7-9 and TRBJ2-1): DTGVSQNPRHKITKRGQNVTFRCDPISEHNRLYWYRQTLGQGPEFLTYFQNEAQLEKSRLLSDRFSAERPKGSFSTLEIQRTEQGDSAMYLCASSQPIQGRPAYNEQFFGPGTRLTVL.

This clone appeared once. The chain carries TRBV5-1 and TRBJ2-7, with D possibly being TRBD2 (6 bases). Germline lookup yields CDR1 SGHRS and CDR2 YFSETQ. V lost 0 bases and J lost 2, with 15 bases in between. The CDR3 length is 16 residues. The CDR3: CASSLDGISGPYEQYF. CDR3 DNA sequence: TGCGCCAGCAGCTTGGACGGGATTAGCGGACCCTACGAGCAGTACTTC.

The chain employs TRBV27 and TRBJ2-1; 9 positions agree with TRBD1. The CDR3 length is 14 residues. CDR1 and CDR2 from the germline V gene are MNHEY and SMNVEV (reference sequence). Trimming at V came to 5 bases and at J to 10 bases, leaving 9 bases not matched to a gene. The CDR3 DNA reads TGTGCCAGCAGTCTACAGGGGGCGTCGGGCGAGCAGTTCTTC. Translated, it gives CASSLQGASGEQFF.

The chain uses TRBV10-3 and TRBJ2-1, with D maybe TRBD1 (7 bases). The CDR3 runs to 11 residues. Germline CDR1 and CDR2: ENHRY and SYGVKD. V was cut by 9 bases and J by 8 bases, with 11 bases left in between. CDR3 amino acids: CAIGGGDEQFF. DNA for the CDR3: TGTGCCATAGGGGGCGGGGATGAGCAGTTCTTC.

For the CDR3, the DNA is TGTGCCAGCAGCGTAGGTACTAGCGGGAATATAGATACGCAGTATTTT. Its protein is CASSVGTSGNIDTQYF. This rearrangement joins TRBV9 to TRBJ2-3; 10 nucleotides agree with TRBD2. CDR3 size: 16 residues. The V segment lost 0 bases and the J segment 5 bases; nucleotides outside the gene matches: 6. From germline, CDR1 is SGDLS and CDR2 YYNGEE.